This TCR beta chain comes out of a study of blood T cell repertoires in COVID-19. Study background: Sites across the United States, Italy and Spain contributed samples from acute and convalescent COVID-19.

In the authors' workflow: Reference gene primer amplification yielded estimated nucleated cell counts. The method was immunoSEQ multiplex PCR; TCRdb's version includes in-frame clones alone and lacks a portion of them. The V and J calls and clone size come from that table; D and trimming were worked out from the DNA. The sample holds 150,000 to 200,000 clones, 80% to 85% seen once. Germline V gene sequence: CDR1 SGHKS, CDR2 YYEKEE (reference sequence). V shed 1 base, J shed 5 bases, and the junction held 11 bases outside the gene matches. The CDR3 is 16 amino acids. Material for sequencing was peripheral blood. The rearrangement uses TRBV5-5 and TRBJ1-2; 7 nucleotides align to TRBD1. This clonotype was sampled from a woman aged 25 to 39 with acute or convalescent COVID-19. The CDR3 region has the DNA TGTGCCAGCAGCTTGTCGTTGACAGGGACCCAGTATGGCTACACCTTC. It is translated as CASSLSLTGTQYGYTF.